What follows is one T cell receptor (beta chain) and its context. Authors' methods: Amplification with reference gene primers provided the estimates of nucleated cell counts. Method: immunoSEQ multiplex PCR; TCRdb's copy keeps in-frame clones and lacks some. V and J calls and clone size are those listed in that table; D and trimming were worked out from the DNA. This sample has approximately 260,000 clones; 80% to 90% occur once, and the top ten carry around 9.6%. These data are taken from a study of blood T cell repertoires in COVID-19. Study summary: Acute and convalescent COVID-19 samples came from the United States, Italy and Spain. Nucleic acid was either cDNA or gDNA, and it came from T cells, B-cell-depleted T cells, or PBMCs.

Followed longitudinally, the Seattle patients had been enrolled during active infection. V lost 6 bases, J lost 3 bases, and 13 bases stayed unmatched. The germline gives CDR1 MNHEY, CDR2 SMNVEV (reference sequence). This CDR3 is built from 16 residues. The specimen was peripheral blood. The receptor's source is an older woman with COVID-19, enrolled during active disease. The V and J genes are TRBV27 and TRBJ2-7, with TRBD1 matching over 8 bases. The CDR3 nucleotides read TGTGCCAGCAGGGTCCGGACGGGACAGGCAAACTACGAGCAGTACTTC. It codes for CASRVRTGQANYEQYF.